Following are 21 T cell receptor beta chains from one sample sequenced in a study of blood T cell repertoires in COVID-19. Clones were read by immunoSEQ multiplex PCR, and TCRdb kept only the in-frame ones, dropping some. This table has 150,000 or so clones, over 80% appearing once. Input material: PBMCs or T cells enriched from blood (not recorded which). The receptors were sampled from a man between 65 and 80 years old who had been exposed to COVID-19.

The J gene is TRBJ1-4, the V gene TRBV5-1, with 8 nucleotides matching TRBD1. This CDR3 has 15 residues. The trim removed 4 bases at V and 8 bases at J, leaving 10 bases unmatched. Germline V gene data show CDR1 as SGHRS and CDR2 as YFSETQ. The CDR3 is CASSDSGTGNEKLFF. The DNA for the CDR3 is TGCGCCAGCAGCGATTCCGGGACAGGTAACGAAAAACTGTTTTTT.

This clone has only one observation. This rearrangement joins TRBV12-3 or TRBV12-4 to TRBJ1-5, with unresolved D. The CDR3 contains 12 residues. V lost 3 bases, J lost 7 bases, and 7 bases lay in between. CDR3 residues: CASSFILQPQHF. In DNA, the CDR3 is TGTGCCAGCAGTTTTATACTCCAGCCCCAGCATTTT.

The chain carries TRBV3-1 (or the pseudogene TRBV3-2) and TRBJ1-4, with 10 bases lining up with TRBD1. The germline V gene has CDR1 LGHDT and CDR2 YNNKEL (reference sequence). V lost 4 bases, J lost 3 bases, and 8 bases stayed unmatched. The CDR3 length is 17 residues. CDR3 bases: TGTGCCAGCAGCCCGACAGGGGGCAGAAGGGCTAATGAAAAACTGTTTTTT. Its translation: CASSPTGGRRANEKLFF.

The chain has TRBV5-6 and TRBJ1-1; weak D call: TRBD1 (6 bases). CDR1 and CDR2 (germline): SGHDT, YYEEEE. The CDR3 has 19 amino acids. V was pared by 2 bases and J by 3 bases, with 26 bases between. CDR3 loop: CASSFRTWANRDQDTEAFF. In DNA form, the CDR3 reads TGTGCCAGCAGCTTTCGGACGTGGGCCAACAGGGATCAGGACACTGAAGCTTTCTTT.

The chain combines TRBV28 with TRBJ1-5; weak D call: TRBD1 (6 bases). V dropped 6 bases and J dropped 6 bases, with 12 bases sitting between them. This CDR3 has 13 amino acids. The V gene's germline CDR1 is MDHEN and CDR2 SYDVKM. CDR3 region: CASSDRSGQPQHF. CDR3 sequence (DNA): TGTGCCAGCAGCGACAGGTCAGGTCAGCCCCAGCATTTT. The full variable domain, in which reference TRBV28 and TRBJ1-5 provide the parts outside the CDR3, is DVKVTQSSRYLVKRTGEKVFLECVQDMDHENMFWYRQDPGLGLRLIYFSYDVKMKEKGDIPEGYSVSREKKERFSLILESASTNQTSMYLCASSDRSGQPQHFGDGTRLSIL.

CDR3 in amino acids: CASSLAGAPGELFF. In DNA, the CDR3 is TGTGCCAGCAGTTTGGCAGGGGCCCCCGGGGAGCTGTTTTTT. The chain recombines TRBV6-2 or TRBV6-3 with TRBJ2-2; TRBD1 might be the D (6 bases). V lost 4 bases and J lost 6, with 12 bases in between. Germline CDR1 is MNHEY and CDR2 is SVGEGT. The CDR3 has 14 amino acids.

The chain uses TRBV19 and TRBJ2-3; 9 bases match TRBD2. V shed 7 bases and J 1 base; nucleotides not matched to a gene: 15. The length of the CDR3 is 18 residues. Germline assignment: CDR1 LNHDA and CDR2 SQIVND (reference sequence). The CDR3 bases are TGTGCCAGTATCGCAAGGGGGGCGGGAGGGCCCGGCACAGATACGCAGTATTTT. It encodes CASIARGAGGPGTDTQYF.

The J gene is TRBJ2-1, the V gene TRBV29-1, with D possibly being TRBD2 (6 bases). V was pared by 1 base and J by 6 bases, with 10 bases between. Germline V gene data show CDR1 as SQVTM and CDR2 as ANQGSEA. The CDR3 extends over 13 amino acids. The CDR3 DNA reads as TGCAGCGTTGAAGGACTAGTGCTCAATGAGCAGTTCTTC. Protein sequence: CSVEGLVLNEQFF.

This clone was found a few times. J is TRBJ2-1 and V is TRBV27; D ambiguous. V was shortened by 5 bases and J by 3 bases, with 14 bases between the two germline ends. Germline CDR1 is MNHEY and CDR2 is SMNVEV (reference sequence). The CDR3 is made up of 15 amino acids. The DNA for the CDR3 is TGTGCCAGCAGTCTAACCAGGTCACTCTACAATGAGCAGTTCTTC. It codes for CASSLTRSLYNEQFF.

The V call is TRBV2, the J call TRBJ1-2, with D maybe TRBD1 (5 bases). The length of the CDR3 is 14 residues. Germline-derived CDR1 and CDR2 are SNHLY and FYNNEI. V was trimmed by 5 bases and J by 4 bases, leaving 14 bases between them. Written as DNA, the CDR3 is TGTGCCAGCAGTCCCCGTAGGGGCTCCTATGGCTACACCTTC. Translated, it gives CASSPRRGSYGYTF.

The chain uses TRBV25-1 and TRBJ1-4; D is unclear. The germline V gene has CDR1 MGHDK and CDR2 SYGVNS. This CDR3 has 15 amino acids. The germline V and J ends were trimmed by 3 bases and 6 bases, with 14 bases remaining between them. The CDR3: CASSEGGRPDEKLFF. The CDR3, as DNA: TGTGCCAGCAGTGAGGGTGGGAGACCGGATGAAAAACTGTTTTTT.

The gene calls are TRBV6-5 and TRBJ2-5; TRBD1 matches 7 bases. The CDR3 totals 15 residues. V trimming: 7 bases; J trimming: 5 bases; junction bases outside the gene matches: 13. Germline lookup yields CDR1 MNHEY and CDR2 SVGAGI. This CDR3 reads CASTPGQGVLETQYF. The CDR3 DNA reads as TGTGCCAGCACCCCGGGGCAGGGGGTATTGGAGACCCAGTACTTC.

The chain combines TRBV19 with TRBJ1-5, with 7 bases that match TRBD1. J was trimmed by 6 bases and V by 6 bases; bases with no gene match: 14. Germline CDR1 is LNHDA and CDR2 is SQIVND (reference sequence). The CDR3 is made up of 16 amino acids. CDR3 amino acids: CASSTASRGIFQPQHF. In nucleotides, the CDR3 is TGTGCCAGTAGCACCGCCTCCAGGGGGATCTTTCAGCCCCAGCATTTT.

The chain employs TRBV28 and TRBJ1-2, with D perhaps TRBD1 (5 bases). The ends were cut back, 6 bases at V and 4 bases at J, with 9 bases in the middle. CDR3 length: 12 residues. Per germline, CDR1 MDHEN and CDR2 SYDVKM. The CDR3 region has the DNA TGTGCCAGCAGCCTAGACAGCTATGGCTACACCTTC. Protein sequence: CASSLDSYGYTF.

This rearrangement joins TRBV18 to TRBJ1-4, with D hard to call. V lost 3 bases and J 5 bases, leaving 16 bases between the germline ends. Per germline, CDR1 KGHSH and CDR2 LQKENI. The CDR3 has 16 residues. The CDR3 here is CASSPTRTLTNEKLFF. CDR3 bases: TGTGCCAGCTCACCCACTCGGACTTTAACAAATGAAAAACTGTTTTTT.

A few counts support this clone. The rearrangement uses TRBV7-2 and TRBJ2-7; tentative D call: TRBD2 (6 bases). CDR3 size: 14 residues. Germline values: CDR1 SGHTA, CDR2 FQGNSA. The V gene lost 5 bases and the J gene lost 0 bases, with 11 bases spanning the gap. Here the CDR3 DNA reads TGTGCCAGCAGCCCGGGACTGGGCTCCTACGAGCAGTACTTC. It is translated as CASSPGLGSYEQYF.

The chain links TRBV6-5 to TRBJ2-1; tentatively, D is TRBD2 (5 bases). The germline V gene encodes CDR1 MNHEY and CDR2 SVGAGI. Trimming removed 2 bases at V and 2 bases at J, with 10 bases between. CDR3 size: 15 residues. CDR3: CASSYTGNPYNEQFF. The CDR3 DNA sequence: TGTGCCAGCAGTTACACCGGGAATCCCTACAATGAGCAGTTCTTC.

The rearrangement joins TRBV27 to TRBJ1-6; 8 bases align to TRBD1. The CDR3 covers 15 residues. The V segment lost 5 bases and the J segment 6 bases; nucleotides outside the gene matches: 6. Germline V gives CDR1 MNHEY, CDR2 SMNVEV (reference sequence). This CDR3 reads CASSAGGPGNSPLHF. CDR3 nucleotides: TGTGCCAGCAGTGCAGGGGGCCCGGGTAATTCACCCCTCCACTTT.

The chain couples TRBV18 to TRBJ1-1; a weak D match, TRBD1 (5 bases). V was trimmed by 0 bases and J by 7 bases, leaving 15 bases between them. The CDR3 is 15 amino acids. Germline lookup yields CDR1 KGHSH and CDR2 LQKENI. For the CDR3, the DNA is TGTGCCAGCTCACCACCGGCCAGGGCTTTATATGAAGCTTTCTTT. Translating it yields CASSPPARALYEAFF.

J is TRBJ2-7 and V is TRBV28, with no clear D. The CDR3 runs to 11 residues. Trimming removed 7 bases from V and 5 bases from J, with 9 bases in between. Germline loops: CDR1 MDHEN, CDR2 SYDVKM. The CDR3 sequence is CASIHRDEQYF. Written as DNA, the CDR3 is TGTGCCAGCATCCACCGGGACGAGCAGTACTTC.

CDR3 in DNA: TGTGCCAGCAGGCGGGGACTAGCGGGAGGAGTGGCCTACGAGCAGTACTTC. It specifies CASRRGLAGGVAYEQYF. The chain joins TRBV27 to TRBJ2-7; 15 bases are a match to TRBD2. This CDR3 spans 17 amino acids. Germline V gives CDR1 MNHEY, CDR2 SMNVEV (reference sequence). The ends lost 6 bases at V and 2 bases at J; junction bases unmatched: 8.